Below, 25 T cell receptor beta chains from the same sample are listed, as sequenced in a study of blood T cell repertoires in COVID-19. Sequencing used immunoSEQ multiplex PCR; TCRdb keeps in-frame clones, though not all of them. The sample contains under 250,000 clones, roughly 80% of which appear only once. Sequenced material: peripheral blood. Receptors originate from a young woman with acute or convalescent COVID-19.

This chain joins TRBV2 and TRBJ1-2; 11 nucleotides agree with TRBD1. Germline CDR1 SNHLY, CDR2 FYNNEI. This CDR3 contains 14 residues. The V segment lost 3 bases and the J segment 6 bases; nucleotides outside the gene matches: 3. Here the CDR3 DNA reads TGTGCCAGCAGTGACCGGACAGGGGGCGATGGCTACACCTTC. Translation: CASSDRTGGDGYTF.

This chain connects TRBV28 to TRBJ2-5; D perhaps matches TRBD2 (5 bases). Looked up from germline, CDR1 is MDHEN and CDR2 is SYDVKM. This CDR3 region has 12 residues. Trimming left V 8 bases short and J 5 bases short, with 12 bases between. The CDR3 DNA reads as TGTGCCAGCTCGGGGTATAAGGAGACCCAGTACTTC. Translation: CASSGYKETQYF.

V is TRBV11-1 and J is TRBJ2-7; 9 positions agree with TRBD1. The CDR3 loop spans 14 amino acids. Trimming cost V 7 bases and J 3 bases; bases outside gene matches: 7. Germline assignment: CDR1 SGHAT and CDR2 FQDESV (reference sequence). The CDR3 here is CASTRQGGNYEQYF. The DNA of the CDR3 is TGTGCCAGCACCCGACAGGGGGGGAACTACGAGCAGTACTTC.

This clone turned up a few times. The CDR3 DNA reads as TGCGCCAGCAGCCCGGACAGGGAGAACACCGGGGAGCTGTTTTTT. The encoded protein is CASSPDRENTGELFF. This rearrangement joins TRBV5-1 to TRBJ2-2; 8 bases align to TRBD1. CDR1 is SGHRS and CDR2 is YFSETQ in the germline V gene. The trim removed 4 bases at V and 1 base at J, leaving 3 bases unmatched. CDR3 length: 15 residues.

The chain links TRBV19 to TRBJ1-1; no clear D gene. With 4 bases removed from V and 6 bases from J, the gap between germline ends came to 9 bases. Per germline, CDR1 LNHDA and CDR2 SQIVND (reference sequence). CDR3 length: 12 residues. The CDR3 here is CASSNRGAEAFF. The CDR3 nucleotides read TGTGCCAGTAGTAATCGGGGTGCTGAAGCTTTCTTT.

The V and J genes are TRBV5-1 and TRBJ2-7; 8 bases agree with TRBD2. The germline CDR1 and CDR2 sequences are SGHRS and YFSETQ. The V segment lost 1 base and the J segment 1 base; nucleotides outside the gene matches: 10. This CDR3 region has 17 residues. CDR3 sequence reads: CASSLLELGRGSYEQYF. CDR3 bases: TGCGCCAGCAGCTTGTTGGAGCTCGGGAGGGGTTCCTACGAGCAGTACTTC.

This clone turned up a few times. The rearrangement joins TRBV2 to TRBJ2-1, with 7 bases identical to TRBD2. The CDR3 totals 16 residues. J lost 1 base, V lost 4 bases, and 7 bases had no gene match. Per the germline V gene, CDR1 is SNHLY and CDR2 is FYNNEI. The CDR3 here is CASSGGGEASYNEQFF. CDR3 DNA: TGTGCCAGCAGTGGGGGGGGAGAAGCGTCCTACAATGAGCAGTTCTTC.

This clone was recorded once. V usage is TRBV10-3 and J usage is TRBJ1-6; TRBD1 might be the D (5 bases). Trimming took 3 bases from V and 0 from J, leaving 9 bases between them. The CDR3 runs 16 residues. In germline, CDR1 is ENHRY, CDR2 SYGVKD. The CDR3 loop reads CAISDRASSYNSPLHF. The CDR3, as DNA: TGTGCCATCAGTGACAGGGCTAGCTCCTATAATTCACCCCTCCACTTT.

The V gene is TRBV28, the J gene TRBJ1-2, with 9 bases aligning to TRBD1. Per the germline V gene, CDR1 is MDHEN and CDR2 is SYDVKM. V shed 2 bases and J 0 bases; nucleotides not matched to a gene: 7. The length of the CDR3 is 17 residues. CDR3 residues: CASSLEGQGFSNYGYTF. In DNA form, the CDR3 reads TGTGCCAGCAGTTTAGAGGGACAGGGTTTTTCTAACTATGGCTACACCTTC.

The chain has TRBV27 and TRBJ1-1; the D is unclear. Trimming pared 4 bases from V and 3 bases from J, leaving 6 bases between. CDR1 is MNHEY, CDR2 SMNVEV, per germline (reference sequence). The CDR3 totals 12 residues. Here the CDR3 DNA reads TGTGCCAGCAGTTCCCCATACACTGAAGCTTTCTTT. Amino acid sequence: CASSSPYTEAFF.

The chain joins TRBV2 to TRBJ1-1; 7 bases are shared with TRBD1. Germline CDR1 SNHLY, CDR2 FYNNEI. With V trimmed by 7 bases and J by 11 bases, 13 bases remained unmatched. This CDR3 comprises 13 residues. The CDR3 loop reads CASNGQADGWAFF. CDR3 bases: TGTGCCAGCAACGGACAGGCGGATGGGTGGGCTTTCTTT.

On this clone itself: One end of the junction fails to match germline, which may point to a read error. This chain joins TRBV7-7 and TRBJ2-3; 11 bases are shared with TRBD2. In germline, CDR1 is SSHAT, CDR2 FNYEAQ (reference sequence). The CDR3 runs 15 residues. Written as DNA, the CDR3 is TGTGCTAGCAGCTTAGCGGGAGGGCCGTCTGATACGCAGTATTTT. The encoded protein is CASSLAGGPSDTQYF.

The chain recombines TRBV19 with TRBJ1-2; tentative D call: TRBD1 (6 bases). CDR1 and CDR2 from the germline V gene are LNHDA and SQIVND (reference sequence). Trimming removed 3 bases from V and 4 bases from J, with 18 bases in between. The CDR3 is 16 amino acids. DNA for the CDR3: TGTGCCAGTAGTATTCAAGGACAGCTGGTAGCCTATGGCTACACCTTC. Translation gives CASSIQGQLVAYGYTF.

The chain links TRBV10-3 to TRBJ1-1; TRBD1 matches at 7 bases. The CDR3 runs to 13 residues. After removal of 10 bases from V and 5 bases from J, the junction contained 10 bases not matched to a gene. Germline V gene sequence: CDR1 ENHRY, CDR2 SYGVKD. The CDR3 reads CATTGSGYTEAFF. The CDR3 DNA follows: TGTGCCACGACAGGGTCCGGGTATACTGAAGCTTTCTTT.

The chain uses TRBV9 and TRBJ2-2; 10 nucleotides match TRBD2. V trimming: 2 bases; J trimming: 3 bases; junction bases outside the gene matches: 1. Germline V gene sequence: CDR1 SGDLS, CDR2 YYNGEE. The CDR3 covers 15 residues. CDR3 amino acids: CASSVLAGDTGELFF. The CDR3 DNA reads TGTGCCAGCAGCGTTCTAGCGGGGGACACCGGGGAGCTGTTTTTT.

The gene calls are TRBV18 and TRBJ2-1, with D perhaps TRBD1 (6 bases). The CDR3 totals 12 residues. Trimming removed 5 bases at V and 12 bases at J, with 14 bases between. The germline CDR1 and CDR2 sequences are KGHSH and LQKENI. In DNA, the CDR3 is TGTGCCAGCTCATCGAACAGGGATGCGCAGTTCTTC. Amino acids: CASSSNRDAQFF.

This chain connects TRBV28 to TRBJ1-2, with D perhaps matching TRBD1 (6 bases). Germline V gives CDR1 MDHEN, CDR2 SYDVKM. The V and J ends lost 5 bases and 4 bases respectively, with 14 bases between them. The CDR3 consists of 14 residues. The CDR3 protein is CASSAYRVIYGYTF. The DNA for the CDR3 is TGTGCCAGCAGTGCCTACAGGGTAATCTATGGCTACACCTTC.

This clone was counted only a few times. V usage is TRBV7-6 and J usage is TRBJ1-5; D not certain. V was trimmed by 5 bases and J by 0 bases, leaving 14 bases between them. Germline lookup yields CDR1 SGHVS and CDR2 FNYEAQ. The CDR3 runs 16 residues. This CDR3 is CASSPRGRDSNQPQHF. CDR3 bases: TGTGCCAGCAGCCCCAGAGGTAGAGATAGCAATCAGCCCCAGCATTTT.

The CDR3 nucleotides read TGTGCCAGCAGTTTACTAGCGGGAGACTACAATGAGCAGTTCTTC. Its protein is CASSLLAGDYNEQFF. The chain combines TRBV28 with TRBJ2-1, with 10 bases matching TRBD2. The CDR3 is 15 residues long. With 2 bases clipped from V and 3 bases from J, the junction kept 1 base outside the gene matches. The V gene's germline CDR1 is MDHEN and CDR2 SYDVKM. The whole variable domain, filled in from reference TRBV28 and TRBJ2-1, reads DVKVTQSSRYLVKRTGEKVFLECVQDMDHENMFWYRQDPGLGLRLIYFSYDVKMKEKGDIPEGYSVSREKKERFSLILESASTNQTSMYLCASSLLAGDYNEQFFGPGTRLTVL.

The gene calls are TRBV11-3 and TRBJ1-1; D unclear. V lost 5 bases, J lost 5 bases, and 12 bases lay in between. Germline V gene data show CDR1 as SGHNT and CDR2 as YENEEA. This CDR3 has 13 residues. CDR3 nucleotide sequence: TGTGCCAGCAGCGACGGGAGTTGGACTGAAGCTTTCTTT. Translation gives CASSDGSWTEAFF.

This clone occurred a few times. This chain joins TRBV7-9 and TRBJ2-7, with D perhaps TRBD1 (5 bases). The germline V gene encodes CDR1 SEHNR and CDR2 FQNEAQ (reference sequence). This CDR3 contains 13 residues. Deletions cut 5 bases from V and 3 bases from J, with 11 bases between. The CDR3 sequence is CASSPTGVYEQYF. The CDR3 bases are TGTGCCAGCAGCCCCACAGGCGTCTACGAGCAGTACTTC.

V is TRBV6-2 or TRBV6-3 and J is TRBJ2-5, with 9 bases aligning to TRBD1. The CDR3 runs to 15 residues. Losses at the gene ends were 2 bases for V and 5 bases for J; bases not matched to a gene: 6. The V gene's germline CDR1 is MNHEY and CDR2 SVGEGT. CDR3 nucleotide sequence: TGTGCCAGCAGTTACAAAAGGACAGGGGCCGAGACCCAGTACTTC. Amino acid sequence: CASSYKRTGAETQYF.

The count of this clone is one. This chain uses TRBV4-2 with TRBJ1-2; TRBD1 matches 8 bases. The V segment lost 3 bases and the J segment 5 bases; nucleotides outside the gene matches: 8. Germline V lookup: CDR1 LGHNA, CDR2 YNFKEQ. There are 15 residues in the CDR3. CDR3 nucleotides: TGTGCCAGCAGCCAGACGGACAGGGAGGAGTATGGCTACACCTTC. Translated: CASSQTDREEYGYTF.

The rearrangement links TRBV11-2 to TRBJ1-1, with 7 bases identical to TRBD1. The CDR3 contains 16 residues. In germline, CDR1 is SGHAT, CDR2 FQNNGV. Losses at the gene ends were 5 bases for V and 2 bases for J; bases not matched to a gene: 11. CDR3 nucleotide sequence: TGTGCCAGCAGCCGACACGTTACAGGGGTAAACACTGAAGCTTTCTTT. Translating it yields CASSRHVTGVNTEAFF.

The V gene is TRBV5-1, the J gene TRBJ1-2; unclear D gene. This CDR3 is 15 amino acids long. The germline CDR1 and CDR2 sequences are SGHRS and YFSETQ. Trimming took off 0 bases at V and 0 bases at J, with 9 bases between the two ends. The CDR3 reads CASSLEGGTNYGYTF. In DNA form, the CDR3 reads TGCGCCAGCAGCTTGGAAGGCGGAACTAACTATGGCTACACCTTC. Variable domain in full (rest from reference TRBV5-1 and TRBJ1-2): KAGVTQTPRYLIKTRGQQVTLSCSPISGHRSVSWYQQTPGQGLQFLFEYFSETQRNKGNFPGRFSGRQFSNSRSEMNVSTLELGDSALYLCASSLEGGTNYGYTFGSGTRLTVV.